The next 28 T cell receptor beta chains were all read from a single sample in a study of CD8 T cells in ankylosing spondylitis. TCRdb reanalysed the 5' RACE reads using MiXCR and keeps one entry per CDR3 protein. Here the sample spans tens of thousands of distinct CDR3 sequences, 27% being singletons. What was sequenced was blood, either unsorted or a sorted T cell fraction (not recorded which). The receptors stem from a male donor with ankylosing spondylitis or in good health (not recorded which).

A few counts support this clonotype. V is TRBV5-1 and J is TRBJ2-1; D is ambiguous. Germline values: CDR1 SGHRS, CDR2 YFSETQ. The CDR3 totals 11 residues. The V end was cut by 0 bases, the J end by 10 bases, with 5 bases between. CDR3 sequence reads: CASSLADEQFF. CDR3 coding DNA: TGCGCCAGCAGCTTGGCGGACGAGCAGTTCTTC.

Of note for this clonotype: This may stem from a read error, because a much larger clone lies one nucleotide away. This rearrangement joins TRBV7-9 to TRBJ1-5, with TRBD1 as a possible D gene (6 bases). V was trimmed by 5 bases and J by 9 bases, leaving 14 bases between them. The CDR3 extends over 13 amino acids. The germline CDR1 and CDR2 sequences are SEHNR and FQNEAQ (reference sequence). CDR3 bases: TGTGCCAGCAGCATAGGGGGATCCCGGCCCCAGCATTTT. The encoded protein is CASSIGGSRPQHF.

The chain combines TRBV20-1 with TRBJ2-7; D is undetermined. The CDR3 is 12 amino acids. V lost 6 bases, J lost 3 bases, and 12 bases lay in between. Germline lookup yields CDR1 DFQATT and CDR2 SNEGSKA (reference sequence). CDR3 residues: CSAPSLNYEQYF. In DNA form, the CDR3 reads TGCAGTGCCCCATCCTTAAACTACGAGCAGTACTTC.

The rearrangement uses TRBV5-1 and TRBJ2-5, with TRBD2 identical over 8 bases. Germline V gene sequence: CDR1 SGHRS, CDR2 YFSETQ. The junction had 6 bases not matched to a gene; V was cut back by 0 bases and J by 5 bases. The CDR3 extends over 15 amino acids. CDR3 sequence: CASSLDPGLAETQYF. The CDR3 DNA follows: TGCGCCAGCAGCTTGGACCCCGGACTAGCTGAGACCCAGTACTTC.

V and J are TRBV6-1 and TRBJ1-1, with 8 bases that match TRBD1. CDR3 size: 14 residues. In germline, CDR1 is MNHNS, CDR2 SASEGT. J gave up 11 bases and V 5 bases, and 13 bases lay outside the gene matches. CDR3 residues: CASSTTGALVKAFF. In DNA form, the CDR3 reads TGTGCCAGCAGTACGACAGGGGCCCTCGTCAAGGCTTTCTTT.

This clonotype was observed a handful of times. CDR3 loop: CASSVDPVPYEQYF. In DNA, the CDR3 is TGTGCCAGCAGCGTAGACCCAGTCCCCTACGAGCAGTACTTC. This chain connects TRBV9 to TRBJ2-7; D call uncertain. The CDR3 covers 14 residues. V gave up 0 bases and J gave up 2 bases, with 9 bases separating them. CDR1 and CDR2 from the germline V gene are SGDLS and YYNGEE. Full variable domain (missing parts from reference TRBV9 and TRBJ2-7): DSGVTQTPKHLITATGQRVTLRCSPRSGDLSVYWYQQSLDQGLQFLIQYYNGEERAKGNILERFSAQQFPDLHSELNLSSLELGDSALYFCASSVDPVPYEQYFGPGTRLTVT.

The rearrangement links TRBV18 to TRBJ1-1; D gene ambiguous. Trimming left V 2 bases short and J 0 bases short, with 19 bases between. Germline V gene lookup returns CDR1 KGHSH and CDR2 LQKENI. The CDR3 covers 18 residues. CDR3 sequence: CASSPKPRVDILNTEAFF. CDR3 in DNA: TGTGCCAGCTCACCAAAACCTCGAGTAGACATATTGAACACTGAAGCTTTCTTT.

The chain links TRBV6-4 to TRBJ2-1; TRBD1 matches at 7 bases. In germline, CDR1 is MRHNA, CDR2 SNTAGT. J was trimmed by 8 bases and V by 2 bases; bases with no gene match: 6. CDR3 length: 14 amino acids. CDR3 sequence: CASSDETGPYEQFF. CDR3 nucleotide sequence: TGTGCCAGCAGTGACGAGACAGGGCCCTATGAGCAGTTCTTC.

The table lists this clonotype with a few counts. J is TRBJ2-3 and V is TRBV20-1, with a weak D call TRBD1 (6 bases). The CDR3 loop spans 11 amino acids. In germline, CDR1 is DFQATT, CDR2 SNEGSKA (reference sequence). V was trimmed by 6 bases and J by 5 bases, leaving 9 bases between them. CDR3 DNA: TGCAGTGCGGAACAGGGAGATACGCAGTATTTT. Translating it yields CSAEQGDTQYF.

This clonotype was recorded a few times. The chain is built from TRBV5-1 and TRBJ2-1; maybe TRBD2 (5 bases). Trimming left V 0 bases short and J 9 bases short, with 16 bases between. Germline V gene sequence: CDR1 SGHRS, CDR2 YFSETQ. The length of the CDR3 is 15 residues. The CDR3 DNA is TGCGCCAGCAGCTTGGATCCTAGCCTCGGTGGTGAGCAGTTCTTC. Protein product: CASSLDPSLGGEQFF.

Worth noting for this clonotype: Relative to the germline gene, one junction end is altered; a read error may explain this. The chain's CDR3 is CGSSPWDRDLQEQYF. The CDR3 DNA follows: TGTGGCAGCAGTCCTTGGGACAGGGATCTCCAGGAGCAGTACTTC. The chain carries TRBV27 and TRBJ2-7; TRBD1 matches 9 bases. Germline CDR1 is MNHEY and CDR2 is SMNVEV (reference sequence). The CDR3 runs to 15 residues.

This clonotype came up a few times. The V call is TRBV5-1, the J call TRBJ1-2, with 7 bases matching TRBD1. From germline, CDR1 is SGHRS and CDR2 YFSETQ. Trimming at V came to 1 base and at J to 7 bases, leaving 1 base not matched to a gene. This CDR3 region has 12 residues. CDR3 sequence reads: CASSLTGVGYTF. The CDR3 region has the DNA TGCGCCAGCAGCTTGACAGGGGTTGGCTACACCTTC.

The rearrangement uses TRBV27 and TRBJ2-5; perhaps TRBD1 as D (5 bases). The V end was cut by 5 bases, the J end by 5 bases, with 24 bases between. CDR3 length: 17 amino acids. CDR1 and CDR2 (germline): MNHEY, SMNVEV (reference sequence). The CDR3 here is CASSRTYTPFSSETQYF. CDR3 sequence (DNA): TGTGCCAGCAGTAGGACATACACCCCGTTTTCGTCGGAGACCCAGTACTTC.

The rearrangement uses TRBV3-1 and TRBJ2-1; 11 bases map to TRBD2. Germline-derived CDR1 and CDR2 are LGHDT and YNNKEL (reference sequence). Trimming took 1 base from V and 7 from J; bases not matched to a gene: 3. The CDR3 length is 15 residues. CDR3 region: CASSQVPSGGNEQFF. CDR3 DNA: TGTGCCAGCAGCCAAGTGCCTAGCGGGGGGAATGAGCAGTTCTTC.

In this sample, this clonotype turned up many times. The rearrangement joins TRBV20-1 to TRBJ1-6, with D possibly TRBD1 on 6 matching bases. CDR1 DFQATT and CDR2 SNEGSKA come from the germline V gene (reference sequence). V was cut by 6 bases and J by 9 bases, with 21 bases left in between. The CDR3 has 15 amino acids. The chain's CDR3 is CSAYSGTGGVSPLHF. For the CDR3, the DNA is TGCAGTGCCTACTCCGGGACCGGGGGCGTTTCACCCCTCCACTTT.

This sequence joins TRBV20-1 and TRBJ1-1, with TRBD1 matching over 7 bases. The junction had 11 bases not matched to a gene; V was cut back by 6 bases and J by 4 bases. The CDR3 runs 14 residues. The germline V gene has CDR1 DFQATT and CDR2 SNEGSKA (reference sequence). CDR3 DNA sequence: TGCAGTGCCCCTATCGGCCGACAGGGCACTGAAGCTTTCTTT. Amino acids: CSAPIGRQGTEAFF.

This clonotype occurred a few times. The genes are TRBV5-6 and TRBJ2-2; TRBD2 aligns across 7 bases. CDR3 length: 15 amino acids. V lost 3 bases and J lost 5; bases outside the gene matches: 7. Germline values: CDR1 SGHDT, CDR2 YYEEEE. Here the CDR3 DNA reads TGTGCCAGCAGCTGGGGACTACCGGGGACCGGGGAGCTGTTTTTT. Protein product: CASSWGLPGTGELFF.

The chain's CDR3 is CASSLVLGQDTEAFF. CDR3 sequence (DNA): TGCGCCAGCAGCTTGGTGTTGGGACAGGACACTGAAGCTTTCTTT. The V and J genes are TRBV5-1 and TRBJ1-1, with 8 nucleotides matching TRBD1. The CDR3 totals 15 residues. Trimming removed 0 bases from V and 3 bases from J; junction bases left unmatched: 4. Germline CDR1 SGHRS, CDR2 YFSETQ.

This clonotype has only one observation. The chain links TRBV19 to TRBJ2-2; D may correspond to TRBD1 or TRBD2 (6 bases each). The CDR3 is made up of 19 amino acids. The germline V gene encodes CDR1 LNHDA and CDR2 SQIVND (reference sequence). Trimming stripped 7 bases from V and 5 bases from J, with 29 bases between. DNA of the CDR3: TGTGCCAGTACGGGTCGGGGGCCGCAATGGGCGTCGGGTACCGGGGAGCTGTTTTTT. Encoded protein: CASTGRGPQWASGTGELFF.

This clonotype was observed many times. The chain carries TRBV20-1 and TRBJ2-5, with D tentatively TRBD2 (5 bases). CDR3 size: 17 residues. The V end lost 0 bases, the J end lost 4 bases, and 21 bases lay between the germline ends. In germline, CDR1 is DFQATT, CDR2 SNEGSKA (reference sequence). CDR3: CSARDGRPPTRVETQYF. The CDR3 region has the DNA TGCAGTGCTAGAGACGGCCGCCCCCCAACTAGGGTAGAGACCCAGTACTTC.

The chain has TRBV24-1 and TRBJ1-5; D remains unclear. There are 12 residues in the CDR3. The V gene's germline CDR1 is KGHDR and CDR2 SFDVKD. Trimming left V 2 bases short and J 4 bases short, with 2 bases between. The DNA of the CDR3 is TGTGCCACCAGTGATTATAATCAGCCCCAGCATTTT. It specifies CATSDYNQPQHF.

V and J are TRBV7-2 and TRBJ2-1; D is uncertain. Germline lookup yields CDR1 SGHTA and CDR2 FQGNSA. Trimming stripped 8 bases from V and 2 bases from J, with 16 bases between. The CDR3 runs to 15 residues. Written as DNA, the CDR3 is TGTGCCAGCGGAACCCGACGGGCTACCTACAATGAGCAGTTCTTC. Translated, it gives CASGTRRATYNEQFF. Together with reference TRBV7-2 and TRBJ2-1, the CDR3 gives the full variable domain: GAGVSQSPSNKVTEKGKDVELRCDPISGHTALYWYRQSLGQGLEFLIYFQGNSAPDKSGLPSDRFSAERTGGSVSTLTIQRTQQEDSAVYLCASGTRRATYNEQFFGPGTRLTVL.

The chain couples TRBV5-1 to TRBJ1-1, with D unclear. The CDR3 is 13 amino acids. V lost 0 bases and J lost 12, with 15 bases in between. Germline V gene data show CDR1 as SGHRS and CDR2 as YFSETQ. CDR3: CASSLAEKGRTFF. The CDR3 nucleotides are TGCGCCAGCAGCTTGGCCGAGAAGGGCAGGACTTTCTTT.

This clonotype was observed a handful of times. This chain connects TRBV4-1 to TRBJ2-5, with 11 nucleotides matching TRBD2. This CDR3 region has 16 residues. V was pared by 2 bases and J by 6 bases, with 8 bases of the junction left unmatched. Germline V gives CDR1 MGHRA, CDR2 YSYEKL. DNA for the CDR3: TGCGCCAGCAGCCAATACGGACTAGCGGGTGCGCAGACCCAGTACTTC. Its protein product is CASSQYGLAGAQTQYF.

This clonotype was recorded at least ten times. The junction departs from the called germline gene at one end, perhaps through a read error. J is TRBJ2-7 and V is TRBV5-1; TRBD1 might be the D (5 bases). Germline loops: CDR1 SGHRS, CDR2 YFSETQ. The CDR3 totals 13 residues. The CDR3 region is CASSLAGSYEQYF. The DNA of the CDR3 is TGTGCCAGCAGCTTGGCAGGGTCCTACGAGCAGTACTTC.

This chain uses TRBV6-6 with TRBJ1-5, with a possible D match to TRBD1 (5 bases). The length of the CDR3 is 13 residues. Trimming took off 7 bases at V and 6 bases at J, with 13 bases between the two ends. CDR1 is MNHNY and CDR2 is SVGAGI in the germline V gene (reference sequence). The CDR3 DNA sequence: TGTGCCAGCATAGGGGTGGTGGGTCAGCCCCAGCATTTT. As protein: CASIGVVGQPQHF.

The chain couples TRBV19 to TRBJ2-2, with 9 bases that match TRBD2. V lost 8 bases and J lost 6; bases outside the gene matches: 10. The CDR3 covers 15 residues. The germline V gene encodes CDR1 LNHDA and CDR2 SQIVND (reference sequence). The CDR3 reads CASGRREGAPGELFF. In DNA form, the CDR3 reads TGTGCCAGTGGAAGGCGGGAGGGGGCCCCCGGGGAGCTGTTTTTT.

J is TRBJ1-5 and V is TRBV6-6; D possibly corresponds to TRBD1 (6 bases). The V and J ends lost 10 bases and 5 bases respectively, with 15 bases between them. The CDR3 covers 13 residues. Germline values: CDR1 MNHNY, CDR2 SVGAGI (reference sequence). CDR3 coding DNA: TGTGCCACCGAACAGGGACCCTATCAGCCCCAGCATTTT. This gives the protein CATEQGPYQPQHF.